One sample yielded the 14 T cell receptor beta chains listed below, sequenced in a study of T cells in Graves' hyperthyroidism and ophthalmopathy. There were TCR beta CDR3 regions amplified from RNA transcripts. The TCR CDR3 was amplified in a first-round RT-PCR using the HTBI primer set. TCRdb analysed the multiplex PCR reads with MiXCR anew, one entry per CDR3 protein. The repertoire holds about 840,000 distinct CDR3 sequences, about two fifths seen once, with about 8.9% in the top ten. The sequenced sample was blood. These receptors were obtained from a man between 18 and 29 years old with Graves' hyperthyroidism.

The V and J genes are TRBV7-6 and TRBJ2-5, with a tentative D call TRBD1 (5 bases). The ends were cut back, 0 bases at V and 1 base at J, with 21 bases in the middle. CDR1 and CDR2 from the germline V gene are SGHVS and FNYEAQ. This CDR3 is 19 amino acids long. The CDR3 sequence is CASSLAAQTSRVPQETQYF. The CDR3 DNA is TGTGCCAGCAGCTTAGCGGCCCAAACCTCCAGGGTCCCCCAAGAGACCCAGTACTTC.

The rearrangement uses TRBV15 and TRBJ2-7; no definite D call. The CDR3 runs 13 residues. Between the trimmed V and J ends, which lost 5 bases and 0 bases, there was a span of 8 bases. The germline CDR1 and CDR2 sequences are LNHNV and YYDKDF (reference sequence). The CDR3 DNA reads as TGTGCCACCAGCGAGACCTACTCCTACGAGCAGTACTTC. It encodes CATSETYSYEQYF.

This chain connects TRBV29-1 to TRBJ2-5; 11 nucleotides align to TRBD2. With 4 bases clipped from V and 5 bases from J, the junction kept 15 bases outside the gene matches. CDR3 length: 17 residues. Germline CDR1 SQVTM, CDR2 ANQGSEA. CDR3 sequence (DNA): TGCAGCGTTGCTTCCGGGGGCGTAGCGGGGGGGCGGGAGACCCAGTACTTC. This translates into CSVASGGVAGGRETQYF. Full variable domain (rest looked up from reference TRBV29-1 and TRBJ2-5): SAVISQKPSRDICQRGTSLTIQCQVDSQVTMMFWYRQQPGQSLTLIATANQGSEATYESGFVIDKFPISRPNLTFSTLTVSNMSPEDSSIYLCSVASGGVAGGRETQYFGPGTRLLVL.

The V and J genes are TRBV7-8 and TRBJ2-7; 8 bases match TRBD1. This CDR3 region has 15 residues. Looked up from germline, CDR1 is SGHVS and CDR2 is FQNEAQ. Trimming removed 7 bases from V and 2 bases from J; junction bases left unmatched: 10. This CDR3 is CASTLMQGATYEQYF. CDR3 nucleotides: TGTGCCAGCACCCTGATGCAGGGGGCTACCTACGAGCAGTACTTC.

In this sample, this clonotype turned up many times. The chain combines TRBV5-1 with TRBJ2-7; 11 bases are shared with TRBD1. CDR3 length equals 13 residues. Trimming removed 4 bases from V and 6 bases from J; junction bases left unmatched: 3. Per the germline V gene, CDR1 is SGHRS and CDR2 is YFSETQ. The DNA for the CDR3 is TGCGCCAGCAGCGTCGGACAGGGGGCCGAGCAGTACTTC. This encodes CASSVGQGAEQYF.

The J gene is TRBJ1-1, the V gene TRBV5-1; D remains unclear. Germline-derived CDR1 and CDR2 are SGHRS and YFSETQ. CDR3 length: 14 amino acids. V was pared by 3 bases and J by 1 base, with 10 bases between. CDR3 sequence (DNA): TGCGCCAGCAGCTCCGCGAACTCGAACACTGAAGCTTTCTTT. The encoded protein is CASSSANSNTEAFF.

The table lists this clonotype with many counts. The rearrangement uses TRBV19 and TRBJ1-5; D is undetermined. The germline V gene encodes CDR1 LNHDA and CDR2 SQIVND (reference sequence). Trimming removed 1 base from V and 5 bases from J, with 9 bases in between. CDR3 length: 14 amino acids. The CDR3 is CASSIGGPDQPQHF. The CDR3 nucleotides read TGTGCCAGTAGTATAGGGGGTCCGGATCAGCCCCAGCATTTT.

Comment on this clonotype: The missing conserved phenylalanine or tryptophan at the end of this CDR3 makes a read error likely. The chain uses TRBV12-3 or TRBV12-4 and TRBJ2-7; the match to TRBD2 covers 9 bases. The CDR3 runs to 14 residues. Germline trimming cut 7 bases from V and 1 base from J; bases unmatched to any gene: 5. The CDR3 here is CASMQTSGSYEQYL. CDR3 nucleotides: TGTGCCAGCATGCAGACTAGCGGTTCCTACGAGCAGTACTTA.

The V gene is TRBV7-3, the J gene TRBJ2-2; tentative D call: TRBD1 (5 bases). The CDR3 is made up of 13 amino acids. Deletions cut 5 bases from V and 7 bases from J, with 11 bases between. Germline V gives CDR1 SGHTA, CDR2 FQGTGA. CDR3 sequence reads: CASSPKGIGELFF. CDR3 coding DNA: TGTGCCAGCAGCCCGAAGGGGATCGGGGAGCTGTTTTTT.

This clonotype was detected many times. The rearrangement links TRBV10-3 to TRBJ1-3; perhaps TRBD1 as D (6 bases). V lost 3 bases and J 3 bases, leaving 12 bases between the germline ends. Germline values: CDR1 ENHRY, CDR2 SYGVKD. This CDR3 spans 15 amino acids. The CDR3 region has the DNA TGTGCCATCAGTGAACGGCAGGGGATTGGAAACACCATATATTTT. It codes for CAISERQGIGNTIYF.

This clonotype was detected only once. A much bigger clone sits one base away, suggesting this may be a read error. The chain combines TRBV7-8 with TRBJ2-7; no clear D gene. CDR1 is SGHVS, CDR2 FQNEAQ, per germline. This CDR3 spans 13 amino acids. CDR3 region: CVSSPGVGNEQYF. CDR3 nucleotides: TGTGTCAGCAGCCCAGGTGTAGGCAACGAGCAGTACTTC.

In its sample, this clonotype was seen many times. Here the CDR3 DNA reads TGTGCCACCAGCGCGGCCTCCGGGGAGCTGTTTTTT. This translates into CATSAASGELFF. This sequence joins TRBV24-1 and TRBJ2-2, with D hard to call. The CDR3 is 12 residues long. V was trimmed by 7 bases and J by 6 bases, leaving 8 bases between them. CDR1 is KGHDR, CDR2 SFDVKD, per germline.

This clonotype was observed many times. This sequence joins TRBV15 and TRBJ2-7; TRBD1 agrees at 7 bases. V shed 2 bases and J 2 bases; nucleotides not matched to a gene: 6. This CDR3 spans 15 amino acids. Germline loops: CDR1 LNHNV, CDR2 YYDKDF (reference sequence). CDR3 loop: CATSRSRDRAYEQYF. DNA for the CDR3: TGTGCCACCAGCAGATCCCGGGACAGAGCCTACGAGCAGTACTTC.

The table lists this clonotype with a few counts. V is TRBV7-9 and J is TRBJ1-1, with 11 bases that match TRBD1. V shed 3 bases, J shed 7 bases, and the junction held 4 bases outside the gene matches. The CDR3 spans 14 residues. Germline lookup yields CDR1 SEHNR and CDR2 FQNEAQ (reference sequence). The chain's CDR3 is CASSFGQGAYEAFF. CDR3 bases: TGTGCCAGCAGCTTCGGACAGGGGGCGTATGAAGCTTTCTTT.